A single sample is the source of the 6 T cell receptor beta chains below, sequenced in a study of cytomegalovirus exposure and HLA in healthy donors. PCR employed 60 Vbeta and 13 Jbeta primers. Using immunoSEQ multiplex PCR, the repertoire was profiled, and TCRdb retains in-frame clones only, with some absent. The repertoire table contains more than 130,000 clones. Sequencing was performed on PBMCs. The receptor set was obtained from a middle-aged man in good health and CMV-seronegative.

This chain joins TRBV29-1 and TRBJ1-3; perhaps TRBD1 as D (6 bases). Trimming removed 4 bases from V and 0 bases from J, with 13 bases in between. The CDR3 totals 15 residues. Germline CDR1 reads SQVTM; CDR2 reads ANQGSEA. The CDR3 sequence: CSVGGGASSGNTIYF. CDR3 DNA sequence: TGCAGCGTTGGAGGGGGGGCTTCCTCTGGAAACACCATATATTTT.

J is TRBJ1-2 and V is TRBV4-1; no firm D call. The CDR3 spans 15 residues. Germline CDR1 is MGHRA and CDR2 is YSYEKL. V was cut by 1 base and J by 6 bases, with 15 bases left in between. Here the CDR3 reads CASSQGTPQEDGYTF. CDR3 in DNA: TGCGCCAGCAGCCAAGGCACGCCGCAAGAGGATGGCTACACCTTC.

The chain employs TRBV7-8 and TRBJ2-7, with a weak D call TRBD1 (6 bases). Per the germline V gene, CDR1 is SGHVS and CDR2 is FQNEAQ. Trimming removed 0 bases at V and 3 bases at J, with 12 bases between. CDR3 length: 15 residues. Here the CDR3 reads CASSLAGTGFYEQYF. CDR3 sequence (DNA): TGTGCCAGCAGCTTAGCTGGTACAGGGTTCTACGAGCAGTACTTC.

The chain couples TRBV5-6 to TRBJ2-1; 7 nucleotides align to TRBD1. Trimming removed 5 bases from V and 6 bases from J; junction bases left unmatched: 11. The CDR3 spans 15 residues. CDR1 and CDR2 (germline): SGHDT, YYEEEE. CDR3 amino acids: CASSQRTGLPNEQFF. The CDR3 region has the DNA TGTGCCAGCAGTCAAAGGACAGGCCTCCCCAATGAGCAGTTCTTC. Full variable domain (remainder filled in from reference TRBV5-6 and TRBJ2-1): DAGVTQSPTHLIKTRGQQVTLRCSPKSGHDTVSWYQQALGQGPQFIFQYYEEEERQRGNFPDRFSGHQFPNYSSELNVNALLLGDSALYLCASSQRTGLPNEQFFGPGTRLTVL.

The chain joins TRBV29-1 to TRBJ2-3; TRBD2 is a possible D gene (6 bases). Germline-derived CDR1 and CDR2 are SQVTM and ANQGSEA. This CDR3 has 14 residues. V gave up 5 bases and J gave up 2 bases, with 14 bases separating them. The CDR3 loop reads CSVTGGPSTDTQYF. The CDR3 DNA sequence: TGCAGCGTTACCGGGGGACCCTCCACAGATACGCAGTATTTT.

The chain recombines TRBV7-2 with TRBJ2-1; tentative D call: TRBD2 (6 bases). Germline V lookup: CDR1 SGHTA, CDR2 FQGNSA. V shed 5 bases and J shed 6 bases, with 11 bases lying between them. The CDR3 consists of 13 residues. The chain's CDR3 is CASSLLGGNEQFF. The CDR3 coding sequence is TGTGCCAGCAGCCTCCTGGGGGGCAATGAGCAGTTCTTC.